This T cell receptor beta chain stems from a study of T cell responses to AZD1222 COVID-19 vaccine. General study points: The study found Spike-specific TCR breadth and depth rose after two AZD1222 doses.

Second-dose intervals of approximately 4 or approximately 12 weeks were pooled. Assay: immunoSEQ multiplex PCR; the TCRdb copy retains only in-frame clones and omits some. The repertoire holds around 120,000 clones, approximately 90% seen once, with around 3.8% in the top ten. A note on this clone: Its specificity is unknown.

The CDR3 runs 14 residues. Germline loops: CDR1 SGHTA, CDR2 FQGNSA. Trimming cost V 5 bases and J 7 bases; bases outside gene matches: 6. The receptor was isolated from an adult who received the AZD1222 COVID-19 vaccine. The source material was peripheral blood, sampled 28 days after the second AZD1222 dose. The chain employs TRBV7-2 and TRBJ1-3; 9 bases agree with TRBD1. The CDR3 here is CASSAGQGGNTIYF. Written as DNA, the CDR3 is TGTGCCAGCAGCGCGGGACAGGGAGGGAACACCATATATTTT.